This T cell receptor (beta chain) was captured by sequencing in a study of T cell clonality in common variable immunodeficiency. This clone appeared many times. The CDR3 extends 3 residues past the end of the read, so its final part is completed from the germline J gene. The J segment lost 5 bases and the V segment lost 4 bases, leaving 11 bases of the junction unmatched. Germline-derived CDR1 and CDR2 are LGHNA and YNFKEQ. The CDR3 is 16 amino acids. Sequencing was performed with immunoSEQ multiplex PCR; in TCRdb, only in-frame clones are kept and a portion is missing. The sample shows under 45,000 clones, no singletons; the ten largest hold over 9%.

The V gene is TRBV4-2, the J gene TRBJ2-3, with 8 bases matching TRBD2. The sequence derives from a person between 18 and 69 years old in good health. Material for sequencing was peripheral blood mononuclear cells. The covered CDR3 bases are TGTGCCAGCAGCCTTGAAGGGCGGGAGGTGAAAGATACG. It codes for CASSLEGREVKDT. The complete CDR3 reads CASSLEGREVKDTQYF.